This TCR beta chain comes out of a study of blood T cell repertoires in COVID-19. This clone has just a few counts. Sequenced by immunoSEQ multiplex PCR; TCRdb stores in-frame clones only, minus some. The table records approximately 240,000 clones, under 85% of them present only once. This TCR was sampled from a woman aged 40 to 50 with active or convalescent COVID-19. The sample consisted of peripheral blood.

The CDR3: CATSGLDGTGQWTNEKLFF. The CDR3 DNA follows: TGTGCCACCAGCGGACTAGACGGGACAGGGCAATGGACTAATGAAAAACTGTTTTTT. The V call is TRBV15, the J call TRBJ1-4, with 9 bases lining up with TRBD1. Germline assignment: CDR1 LNHNV and CDR2 YYDKDF (reference sequence). Unmatched junction bases numbered 15, after V lost 5 bases and J lost 2 bases. The CDR3 sequence is 19 residues long.